Below, 20 T cell receptor beta chains from the same sample are listed, as sequenced in a study of post-analysis software for immune sequencing data. General study findings and limits: TRBV5-6, TRBV5-1 and TRBV20-1 belonged to a set of about five TRBV segments that were more frequent in patients than controls.

The TCR beta cDNA libraries carried unique molecular identifiers. TCRdb redid the calling of the PCR reads with MiXCR, one entry per CDR3 protein. The repertoire holds fewer than 850,000 distinct CDR3 sequences, approximately 44% seen once, with 4.9% in the top ten. These receptors have no identified antigens. Material for sequencing was blood. These receptors were collected from a girl between 5 and 17 years old with multiple sclerosis.

This chain joins TRBV27 and TRBJ2-1; 9 bases are a match to TRBD2. CDR1 is MNHEY and CDR2 is SMNVEV in the germline V gene (reference sequence). CDR3 size: 14 residues. Trimming took 7 bases from V and 4 from J; bases not matched to a gene: 5. The CDR3 nucleotides are TGTGCCAGCAATCGGGCGGGAGGGTACAATGAGCAGTTCTTC. It translates to CASNRAGGYNEQFF.

This chain connects TRBV29-1 to TRBJ2-3, with 11 bases aligning to TRBD2. Germline V gene lookup returns CDR1 SQVTM and CDR2 ANQGSEA. V lost 3 bases to trimming and J lost 4 bases; unmatched junction nucleotides: 3. The CDR3 totals 14 residues. CDR3 bases: TGCAGCGTTGAGACTAGCGGGGTGGCAGATACGCAGTATTTT. Protein: CSVETSGVADTQYF.

This clonotype was seen only a few times. The gene calls are TRBV4-3 and TRBJ2-1; 8 positions agree with TRBD1. Germline V gene lookup returns CDR1 LGHNA and CDR2 YSLEER. The CDR3 extends over 17 amino acids. After removal of 3 bases from V and 0 bases from J, the junction contained 7 bases not matched to a gene. This CDR3 is CASSHPSGQGSYNEQFF. For the CDR3, the DNA is TGCGCCAGCAGCCATCCCAGCGGACAGGGCTCCTACAATGAGCAGTTCTTC.

This chain joins TRBV18 and TRBJ1-2; the match to TRBD1 covers 10 bases. CDR3 size: 16 residues. The germline CDR1 and CDR2 sequences are KGHSH and LQKENI. The trim removed 3 bases at V and 1 base at J, leaving 5 bases unmatched. CDR3 DNA: TGTGCCAGCTCACCGGGACAGGGGATATTTAACTATGGCTACACCTTC. It translates to CASSPGQGIFNYGYTF.

V usage is TRBV27 and J usage is TRBJ1-2, with D perhaps matching TRBD1 (5 bases). The ends were cut back, 5 bases at V and 3 bases at J, with 16 bases in the middle. The CDR3 totals 15 residues. Germline V gene lookup returns CDR1 MNHEY and CDR2 SMNVEV (reference sequence). The CDR3 region has the DNA TGTGCCAGCAGTAAGGGACGGCTTCCTGACTATGGCTACACCTTC. The encoded protein is CASSKGRLPDYGYTF.

This clonotype was counted ten times or more. The V and J genes are TRBV6-2 or TRBV6-3 and TRBJ2-3; D is unresolved. This CDR3 is built from 12 residues. Trimming pared 0 bases from V and 10 bases from J, leaving 8 bases between. Per germline, CDR1 MNHEY and CDR2 SVGEGT. CDR3 amino acids: CASSYSRGSQYF. CDR3 nucleotides: TGTGCCAGCAGTTACTCCCGTGGCTCGCAGTATTTT.

The chain couples TRBV5-1 to TRBJ2-5; D is undetermined. Near its end, the DNA agrees better with TRBJ2-7, so the J call may be wrong. There are 17 residues in the CDR3. Germline V gene data show CDR1 as SGHRS and CDR2 as YFSETQ. CDR3 nucleotide sequence: TGCGCCAGCAGCCTAACATGGCAGGCTCTACGACCCTACGAGCAGTACTTC. Its protein product is CASSLTWQALRPYEQYF.

The rearrangement joins TRBV20-1 to TRBJ2-3; D is tentatively TRBD1 or TRBD2 (5 bases each). V shed 3 bases and J shed 2 bases, with 12 bases lying between them. From germline, CDR1 is DFQATT and CDR2 SNEGSKA (reference sequence). This CDR3 has 14 residues. This chain's CDR3 is CSASSLGVTDTQYF. CDR3 DNA sequence: TGCAGTGCTAGTAGCCTGGGGGTCACAGATACGCAGTATTTT.

This sequence joins TRBV4-3 and TRBJ2-7, with 7 nucleotides matching TRBD2. Germline CDR1 is LGHNA and CDR2 is YSLEER. This CDR3 is 17 amino acids long. Trimming removed 0 bases from V and 4 bases from J; junction bases left unmatched: 12. CDR3 in amino acids: CASSQEAASGLVYEQYF. CDR3 coding DNA: TGCGCCAGCAGCCAAGAGGCTGCGAGCGGACTAGTTTACGAGCAGTACTTC.

The DNA of the CDR3 is TGTGCCACCAGCAGAGATCTACGGTGGGCTTTCTTT. The encoded protein is CATSRDLRWAFF. The J gene is TRBJ1-1, the V gene TRBV15; no firm D call. Germline-derived CDR1 and CDR2 are LNHNV and YYDKDF (reference sequence). V lost 0 bases to trimming and J lost 11 bases, with 10 bases between them. The CDR3 is 12 amino acids.

In its sample, this clonotype was seen a few times. The CDR3 DNA is TGCGCCAGCAACCTGAGGAGGGCCGGGGTGGCCAAAAACATTCAGTACTTC. It translates to CASNLRRAGVAKNIQYF. This chain joins TRBV5-1 and TRBJ2-4, with D possibly matching TRBD2 (6 bases). The CDR3 covers 17 residues. CDR1 is SGHRS and CDR2 is YFSETQ in the germline V gene. With 6 bases removed from V and 1 base from J, the gap between germline ends came to 20 bases.

This clonotype was counted many times. The gene calls are TRBV7-2 and TRBJ2-7, with TRBD2 matching 7 bases. Germline trimming cut 5 bases from V and 4 bases from J; bases unmatched to any gene: 5. This CDR3 is built from 13 residues. Per germline, CDR1 SGHTA and CDR2 FQGNSA. CDR3 DNA: TGTGCCAGCAGCCCGGGACTAAGATACGAGCAGTACTTC. It yields the protein CASSPGLRYEQYF. The full variable domain, completed using reference TRBV7-2 and TRBJ2-7, is GAGVSQSPSNKVTEKGKDVELRCDPISGHTALYWYRQSLGQGLEFLIYFQGNSAPDKSGLPSDRFSAERTGGSVSTLTIQRTQQEDSAVYLCASSPGLRYEQYFGPGTRLTVT.

This clonotype was seen a few times. The J gene is TRBJ2-5, the V gene TRBV3-1, with TRBD2 matching 11 bases. The length of the CDR3 is 15 residues. The germline CDR1 and CDR2 sequences are LGHDT and YNNKEL (reference sequence). With 5 bases clipped from V and 1 base from J, the junction kept 3 bases outside the gene matches. The CDR3 region is CASSKGLAVQETQYF. The CDR3 nucleotides are TGTGCCAGCAGCAAGGGACTAGCGGTCCAAGAGACCCAGTACTTC.

This sequence joins TRBV3-1 and TRBJ1-5; possibly TRBD1 for D (5 bases). V was shortened by 5 bases and J by 3 bases, with 11 bases between the two germline ends. Per the germline V gene, CDR1 is LGHDT and CDR2 is YNNKEL (reference sequence). This CDR3 spans 14 amino acids. The chain's CDR3 is CASSEGPDNQPQHF. CDR3 nucleotides: TGTGCCAGCAGCGAGGGGCCAGACAATCAGCCCCAGCATTTT. The full variable domain, with the rest looked up from reference TRBV3-1 and TRBJ1-5, is DTAVSQTPKYLVTQMGNDKSIKCEQNLGHDTMYWYKQDSKKFLKIMFSYNNKELIINETVPNRFSPKSPDKAHLNLHINSLELGDSAVYFCASSEGPDNQPQHFGDGTRLSIL.

This clonotype occurred a few times. The chain links TRBV15 to TRBJ2-3; D remains unclear. The germline V and J ends were trimmed by 0 bases and 6 bases, with 7 bases remaining between them. This CDR3 is built from 13 residues. The germline gives CDR1 LNHNV, CDR2 YYDKDF (reference sequence). DNA for the CDR3: TGTGCCACCAGCAGAGATCTCCCGGATACGCAGTATTTT. It encodes CATSRDLPDTQYF. Complete variable domain (other parts from reference TRBV15 and TRBJ2-3): DAMVIQNPRYQVTQFGKPVTLSCSQTLNHNVMYWYQQKSSQAPKLLFHYYDKDFNNEADTPDNFQSRRPNTSFCFLDIRSPGLGDTAMYLCATSRDLPDTQYFGPGTRLTVL.

The chain combines TRBV7-8 with TRBJ1-5; no definite D call. Germline V gene sequence: CDR1 SGHVS, CDR2 FQNEAQ. V was trimmed by 4 bases and J by 3 bases, leaving 7 bases between them. This CDR3 is built from 13 residues. The CDR3 DNA is TGTGCCAGCAGCTGGGAATTCAATCAGCCCCAGCATTTT. It encodes CASSWEFNQPQHF.

CDR3 sequence: CASSGGEGQFF. The CDR3 nucleotides are TGTGCCAGCAGTGGAGGAGAGGGTCAGTTCTTC. The chain recombines TRBV9 with TRBJ2-1; tentative D call: TRBD2 (5 bases). The CDR3 runs 11 residues. V dropped 5 bases and J dropped 13 bases, with 13 bases sitting between them. Looked up from germline, CDR1 is SGDLS and CDR2 is YYNGEE.

The V call is TRBV5-1, the J call TRBJ2-5; tentative D call: TRBD2 (6 bases). V was clipped by 1 base and J by 1 base, with 11 bases between them. The CDR3 contains 15 residues. Germline CDR1 is SGHRS and CDR2 is YFSETQ. This CDR3 is CASSLNGGTQETQYF. Written as DNA, the CDR3 is TGCGCCAGCAGCTTGAACGGGGGAACCCAAGAGACCCAGTACTTC.

The V gene is TRBV5-1, the J gene TRBJ1-2; TRBD1 might be the D (5 bases). The CDR3 has 14 residues. With 0 bases removed from V and 3 bases from J, the gap between germline ends came to 9 bases. The germline V gene encodes CDR1 SGHRS and CDR2 YFSETQ. The CDR3 nucleotides are TGCGCCAGCAGCTTGGCGGTAGGGGACTATGGCTACACCTTC. This gives the protein CASSLAVGDYGYTF.

Of note for this clonotype: Sequence at one end of the junction differs from germline and may be a read error. The CDR3 nucleotides are TGTAGTGCTAGTGAACTAGCGGGAGGGCCTGGTGGTACGCAGTATTTT. Translated, it gives CSASELAGGPGGTQYF. The rearrangement uses TRBV20-1 and TRBJ2-3; 13 bases are shared with TRBD2. Germline V gene data show CDR1 as DFQATT and CDR2 as SNEGSKA (reference sequence). CDR3 size: 16 residues.